This TCR beta chain was found in a study of blood T cells in healthy people across ages. A sample-barcoded 5' primer and a J-beta primer mix were used in a second PCR of roughly 7 to 11 cycles. TCRdb passed the 5' RACE reads through MiXCR, listing each CDR3 protein once. The repertoire consists of about 1.8 million distinct CDR3 sequences, with less than 50% occurring once and the leading ten covering 2% to 2.5%. For every donor, a draw yielded ten milliliters of peripheral blood. A few counts support this clonotype. CDR3 length: 16 amino acids. V shed 5 bases and J 4 bases; nucleotides not matched to a gene: 9.

The chain has TRBV12-3 or TRBV12-4 and TRBJ2-3; the match to TRBD1 covers 10 bases. The specimen sequenced was blood. The receptor comes from a woman in her 40s in good health. Here the CDR3 reads CASSPRQGASADTQYF. The CDR3 coding sequence is TGTGCCAGCAGTCCTAGACAGGGGGCTAGCGCAGATACGCAGTATTTT.